This T cell receptor (beta chain) was retrieved from a study of cytomegalovirus exposure and HLA in healthy donors. Regarding the study as a whole: It was reported that the classifier diagnosed cytomegalovirus status with high specificity and sensitivity in both the original and validation cohorts.

Primers included in the PCR were 60 Vbeta and 13 Jbeta primers. Here immunoSEQ multiplex PCR was the method, and the copy in TCRdb shows in-frame clones only, minus some. The sample has more than 45,000 clones. Concerning this clone: Antigen specificity is unknown.

V lost 0 bases and J lost 5; bases outside the gene matches: 6. Germline loops: CDR1 LGHNA, CDR2 YSLEER. The CDR3 extends over 16 amino acids. Sequenced input: PBMCs. The receptor comes from a woman aged 55-69 years in good health and CMV-seropositive. This chain uses TRBV4-3 with TRBJ2-3; 9 nucleotides align to TRBD1. CDR3 residues: CASSQDQRTGVDTQYF. CDR3 in DNA: TGCGCCAGCAGCCAAGATCAAAGGACAGGGGTAGATACGCAGTATTTT.